The clone carrying this TCR beta chain was observed at least ten times. TCRdb fed the reads into MiXCR, producing one record per CDR3 protein. The data contain a few hundred thousand distinct CDR3 sequences, around 8.7% of them singletons. These data belong to a study of T cell repertoires in cytomegalovirus infection. At the level of the study: Public TCR beta signatures provided an indication of both CMV infection and a matching HLA type.

The sample taken for sequencing was PBMCs. The clonotype originates from a human donor in good health (CMV status not recorded). Some clones in this sample may be carry-over from other donors' samples.

The CDR3 DNA reads TGTGCTAGTGGTTCCGGGACAGGTGGAGAGACCCAGTACTTC. Translating it yields CASGSGTGGETQYF. The V and J genes are TRBV12-5 and TRBJ2-5; 8 bases map to TRBD1. V trimming: 4 bases; J trimming: 4 bases; junction bases outside the gene matches: 5. The germline V gene encodes CDR1 LGHNT and CDR2 FRNRAP. The length of the CDR3 is 14 residues. The whole variable domain, remainder taken from reference TRBV12-5 and TRBJ2-5, is DARVTQTPRHKVTEMGQEVTMRCQPILGHNTVFWYRQTMMQGLELLAYFRNRAPLDDSGMPKDRFSAEMPDATLATLKIQPSEPRDSAVYFCASGSGTGGETQYFGPGTRLLVL.